This TCR beta chain derives from a study of technical replicates of blood from a handful of donors. Clones were read by immunoSEQ multiplex PCR, and TCRdb kept only the in-frame ones, dropping some. This sample has 74,000 or so clones, with roughly 96% found just once. The CDR3 length is 14 residues. Germline lookup yields CDR1 SQVTM and CDR2 ANQGSEA. The V and J ends lost 6 bases and 7 bases, in that order; junction bases with no gene match: 12. Sequenced input: T cells isolated from PBMCs. The TCR comes from a human donor in good health. The rearrangement joins TRBV29-1 to TRBJ1-2; 9 nucleotides match TRBD1. The CDR3 coding sequence is TGCAGCGTCAGCGATGGGACAGGGAGAAGTGGCTACACCTTC. This gives the protein CSVSDGTGRSGYTF.